Shown below are 20 T cell receptor beta chains from a single sample sequenced in a study of blood T cell repertoires in COVID-19. Assay: immunoSEQ multiplex PCR; the TCRdb copy retains only in-frame clones and omits some. The sample lists a few hundred thousand clones, around 90% occurring once. Specimen: peripheral blood. The receptor set was obtained from a woman aged 18 to 35 who had recovered from COVID-19.

The V gene is TRBV4-3, the J gene TRBJ2-7; 11 nucleotides agree with TRBD1. The CDR3 extends over 15 amino acids. Germline V gives CDR1 LGHNA, CDR2 YSLEER. J gave up 4 bases and V 4 bases, and 6 bases lay outside the gene matches. The CDR3 bases are TGCGCCAGCAGCCCGGGGACAGGGGGAGGGTACGAGCAGTACTTC. Its protein is CASSPGTGGGYEQYF.

The V gene is TRBV7-9, the J gene TRBJ1-4, with a tentative D call TRBD1 (5 bases). CDR1 and CDR2 (germline): SEHNR, FQNEAQ (reference sequence). Trimming left V 6 bases short and J 8 bases short, with 10 bases between. The CDR3 is 12 residues long. This chain's CDR3 is CASSQGGEKLFF. DNA of the CDR3: TGTGCCAGCAGTCAGGGAGGCGAAAAACTGTTTTTT.

This clone was counted once. The chain uses TRBV7-6 and TRBJ2-5; D is perhaps TRBD2 (6 bases). CDR3 size: 15 residues. V was clipped by 3 bases and J by 2 bases, with 13 bases between them. Germline assignment: CDR1 SGHVS and CDR2 FNYEAQ. CDR3 protein: CASSFYGSHQETQYF. In DNA form, the CDR3 reads TGTGCCAGCAGCTTTTACGGGAGCCATCAAGAGACCCAGTACTTC.

The gene calls are TRBV6-5 and TRBJ2-2; a possible D gene is TRBD1 (6 bases). Germline lookup yields CDR1 MNHEY and CDR2 SVGAGI. Trimming shortened V by 0 bases and J by 6 bases, and 8 bases separated the two germline ends. The CDR3 sequence is 14 residues long. CDR3 region: CASSYSNRAGELFF. CDR3 nucleotides: TGTGCCAGCAGTTACTCGAACAGGGCCGGGGAGCTGTTTTTT.

The rearrangement joins TRBV7-2 to TRBJ1-4; TRBD1 might be the D (5 bases). Trimming stripped 1 base from V and 4 bases from J, with 16 bases between. The V gene's germline CDR1 is SGHTA and CDR2 FQGNSA. The CDR3 is made up of 17 amino acids. CDR3 amino acids: CASSLVRVGQGNEKLFF. CDR3 DNA sequence: TGTGCCAGCAGCTTAGTTCGGGTGGGCCAGGGTAATGAAAAACTGTTTTTT. Full variable domain (missing parts from reference TRBV7-2 and TRBJ1-4): GAGVSQSPSNKVTEKGKDVELRCDPISGHTALYWYRQSLGQGLEFLIYFQGNSAPDKSGLPSDRFSAERTGGSVSTLTIQRTQQEDSAVYLCASSLVRVGQGNEKLFFGSGTQLSVL.

V usage is TRBV19 and J usage is TRBJ2-6; 12 bases map to TRBD1. CDR1 LNHDA and CDR2 SQIVND come from the germline V gene (reference sequence). The CDR3 spans 19 residues. V lost 7 bases, J lost 4 bases, and 14 bases stayed unmatched. CDR3 protein: CASTSSPGQGAEGANVLTF. In DNA, the CDR3 is TGTGCCAGTACCTCCTCCCCGGGACAGGGGGCAGAAGGGGCCAACGTCCTGACTTTC.

The chain employs TRBV5-1 and TRBJ2-2; 8 bases are a match to TRBD1. The junction had 7 bases not matched to a gene; V was cut back by 2 bases and J by 4 bases. Germline CDR1 is SGHRS and CDR2 is YFSETQ. The CDR3 length is 16 residues. The chain's CDR3 is CASSFLTGEPTGELFF. The DNA for the CDR3 is TGCGCCAGCAGCTTTCTGACAGGGGAACCCACCGGGGAGCTGTTTTTT.

CDR3 in DNA: TGTGCCAGCAGAGTTGACAGGGTGGCTGAAGCTTTCTTT. Translating it yields CASRVDRVAEAFF. V is TRBV2 and J is TRBJ1-1, with TRBD1 identical over 7 bases. CDR3 length: 13 residues. J gave up 6 bases and V 6 bases, and 7 bases lay outside the gene matches. Germline lookup yields CDR1 SNHLY and CDR2 FYNNEI. The full variable domain, completed using reference TRBV2 and TRBJ1-1, is EPEVTQTPSHQVTQMGQEVILRCVPISNHLYFYWYRQILGQKVEFLVSFYNNEISEKSEIFDDQFSVERPDGSNFTLKIRSTKLEDSAMYFCASRVDRVAEAFFGQGTRLTVV.

V gene TRBV10-3 combines with J gene TRBJ1-5; TRBD1 aligns across 9 bases. This CDR3 comprises 14 residues. CDR1 ENHRY and CDR2 SYGVKD come from the germline V gene. V shed 6 bases and J 5 bases; nucleotides not matched to a gene: 5. The CDR3, as DNA: TGTGCCATCAGACGGACAGGGGTCGATCAGCCCCAGCATTTT. Its protein is CAIRRTGVDQPQHF.

The chain carries TRBV7-2 and TRBJ2-1; TRBD1 agrees at 10 bases. Trimming removed 1 base from V and 7 bases from J; junction bases left unmatched: 4. The CDR3 is made up of 15 amino acids. In germline, CDR1 is SGHTA, CDR2 FQGNSA. CDR3 protein: CASSLGQGAVNEQFF. CDR3 bases: TGTGCCAGCAGCTTAGGACAGGGGGCAGTTAATGAGCAGTTCTTC.

The V gene is TRBV27, the J gene TRBJ1-2; possible D gene TRBD1, 6 bases. CDR3 length: 13 amino acids. CDR1 is MNHEY, CDR2 SMNVEV, per germline (reference sequence). Trimming stripped 5 bases from V and 4 bases from J, with 11 bases between. Here the CDR3 reads CASSERGIYGYTF. CDR3 nucleotide sequence: TGTGCCAGCAGTGAAAGGGGGATCTATGGCTACACCTTC.

The chain uses TRBV2 and TRBJ2-5; tentative D call: TRBD2 (6 bases). The V and J ends lost 6 bases and 5 bases respectively, with 10 bases between them. The CDR3 is 12 amino acids. Germline V gene sequence: CDR1 SNHLY, CDR2 FYNNEI. CDR3 residues: CASSLEGETQYF. The CDR3 region has the DNA TGTGCCAGCAGCCTGGAGGGGGAGACCCAGTACTTC.

The gene calls are TRBV30 and TRBJ2-7, with a possible D match to TRBD2 (5 bases). CDR3 length: 14 amino acids. Germline CDR1 reads GTSNPN; CDR2 reads SVGIG (reference sequence). Trimming pared 1 base from V and 0 bases from J, leaving 10 bases between. The CDR3 loop is CAWSGGAFSYEQYF. The CDR3 nucleotides are TGTGCCTGGAGTGGGGGAGCGTTCTCCTACGAGCAGTACTTC.

The chain combines TRBV5-1 with TRBJ1-1, with D possibly being TRBD1 (6 bases). The CDR3 sequence is 15 residues long. V gave up 3 bases and J gave up 1 base, with 13 bases separating them. CDR1 and CDR2 from the germline V gene are SGHRS and YFSETQ. The CDR3 loop is CASSWGRGSNTEAFF. CDR3 DNA: TGCGCCAGCAGCTGGGGTAGGGGGTCGAACACTGAAGCTTTCTTT.

This chain joins TRBV27 and TRBJ1-4; a weak D match, TRBD1 (6 bases). The CDR3 is made up of 16 amino acids. V was clipped by 1 base and J by 8 bases, with 17 bases between them. From germline, CDR1 is MNHEY and CDR2 SMNVEV (reference sequence). The DNA for the CDR3 is TGTGCCAGCAGTTTATTGAGTGCAGGGGTGGGCGAAAAACTGTTTTTT. Its translation: CASSLLSAGVGEKLFF.

The chain joins TRBV24-1 to TRBJ2-1, with TRBD1 matching 8 bases. The CDR3 has 16 residues. V trimming: 0 bases; J trimming: 6 bases; junction bases outside the gene matches: 6. The germline V gene has CDR1 KGHDR and CDR2 SFDVKD. The CDR3: CATSDLGRGQVNEQFF. In DNA form, the CDR3 reads TGTGCCACCAGTGATTTGGGCAGGGGGCAGGTCAATGAGCAGTTCTTC.

This chain joins TRBV19 and TRBJ2-7; 8 nucleotides agree with TRBD2. The V gene end was trimmed by 3 bases and the J gene end by 7 bases; junction bases not matched to a gene: 5. Germline loops: CDR1 LNHDA, CDR2 SQIVND (reference sequence). The CDR3 totals 13 residues. CDR3 coding DNA: TGTGCCAGTAGTATCGTGGGCGGGAGGGAGCAGTACTTC. Its protein product is CASSIVGGREQYF.

The rearrangement links TRBV12-5 to TRBJ1-2, with 7 bases matching TRBD1. V dropped 3 bases and J dropped 3; count of bases not matched to a gene: 16. Looked up from germline, CDR1 is LGHNT and CDR2 is FRNRAP. The CDR3 spans 18 residues. The DNA for the CDR3 is TGTGCTAGTGGTTTCCTTACCGGGGCCAGGGGGGAAGACTATGGCTACACCTTC. Translating gives CASGFLTGARGEDYGYTF.

This chain connects TRBV5-1 to TRBJ2-1; 8 nucleotides line up with TRBD1. The length of the CDR3 is 13 residues. Germline assignment: CDR1 SGHRS and CDR2 YFSETQ. V lost 0 bases and J lost 9; bases outside the gene matches: 2. CDR3: CASSLGTGIEQFF. Here the CDR3 DNA reads TGCGCCAGCAGCTTGGGGACAGGGATTGAGCAGTTCTTC.

The chain combines TRBV7-2 with TRBJ2-7, with 15 bases matching TRBD2. Germline V gene lookup returns CDR1 SGHTA and CDR2 FQGNSA. CDR3 length: 18 amino acids. J was trimmed by 3 bases and V by 5 bases; bases with no gene match: 11. This chain's CDR3 is CASSRGRGLAGGYYEQYF. CDR3 coding DNA: TGTGCCAGCAGCCGCGGTAGGGGACTAGCGGGAGGTTACTACGAGCAGTACTTC.